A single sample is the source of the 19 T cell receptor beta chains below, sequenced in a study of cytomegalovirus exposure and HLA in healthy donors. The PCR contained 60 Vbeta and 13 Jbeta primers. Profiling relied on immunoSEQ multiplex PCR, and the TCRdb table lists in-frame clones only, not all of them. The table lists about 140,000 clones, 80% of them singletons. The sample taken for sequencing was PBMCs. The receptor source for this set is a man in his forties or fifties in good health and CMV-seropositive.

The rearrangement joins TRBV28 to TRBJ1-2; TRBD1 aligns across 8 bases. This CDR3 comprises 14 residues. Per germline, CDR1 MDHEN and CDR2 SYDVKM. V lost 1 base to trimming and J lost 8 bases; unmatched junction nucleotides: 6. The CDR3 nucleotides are TGTGCCAGCAGTTTATACCGGACAGGGCCCGGCTACACCTTC. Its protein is CASSLYRTGPGYTF.

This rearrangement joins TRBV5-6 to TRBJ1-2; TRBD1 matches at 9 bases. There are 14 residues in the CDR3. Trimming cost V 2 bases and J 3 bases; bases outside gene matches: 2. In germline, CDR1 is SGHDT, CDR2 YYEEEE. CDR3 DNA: TGTGCCAGCAGCTTCCGGGACAGGGACTATGGCTACACCTTC. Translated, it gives CASSFRDRDYGYTF.

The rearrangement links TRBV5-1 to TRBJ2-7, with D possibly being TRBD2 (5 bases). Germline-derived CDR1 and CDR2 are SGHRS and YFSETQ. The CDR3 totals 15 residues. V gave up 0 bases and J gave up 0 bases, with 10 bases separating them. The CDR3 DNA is TGCGCCAGCAGCTTGGAGGGTAGCGTCTCCTACGAGCAGTACTTC. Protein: CASSLEGSVSYEQYF.

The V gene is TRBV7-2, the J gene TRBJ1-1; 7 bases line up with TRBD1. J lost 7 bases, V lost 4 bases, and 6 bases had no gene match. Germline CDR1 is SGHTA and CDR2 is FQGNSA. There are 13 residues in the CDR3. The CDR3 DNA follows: TGTGCCAGCAGCTCATACAGGGGAGTTGAAGCTTTCTTT. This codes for CASSSYRGVEAFF.

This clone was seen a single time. CDR3 sequence (DNA): TGTGCCAGCAGTGAACCCCTCGGAGGGGGGGGCTCCTACAATGAGCAGTTCTTC. Amino acids: CASSEPLGGGGSYNEQFF. The gene calls are TRBV25-1 and TRBJ2-1; D is perhaps TRBD2 (7 bases). The germline gives CDR1 MGHDK, CDR2 SYGVNS. The V end was cut by 2 bases, the J end by 0 bases, with 17 bases between. The CDR3 runs to 18 residues.

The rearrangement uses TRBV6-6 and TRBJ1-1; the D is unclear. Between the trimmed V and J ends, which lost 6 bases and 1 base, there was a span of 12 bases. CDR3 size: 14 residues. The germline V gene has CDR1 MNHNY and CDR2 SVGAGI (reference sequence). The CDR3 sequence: CASSPETPNTEAFF. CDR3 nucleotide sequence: TGTGCCAGCAGCCCAGAAACCCCGAACACTGAAGCTTTCTTT.

The CDR3 nucleotides are TGTGCCAGCAGCCCTGGGACTAGCGGGAGACACACGCAGTATTTT. Amino acid sequence: CASSPGTSGRHTQYF. V and J are TRBV5-4 and TRBJ2-3; 14 bases align to TRBD2. Germline trimming cut 4 bases from V and 9 bases from J; bases unmatched to any gene: 7. The germline CDR1 and CDR2 sequences are SGHNT and YYREEE (reference sequence). The CDR3 has 15 amino acids.

CDR3 nucleotide sequence: TGTGCCAGCAGTGACAGGGCTGGAAACACCATATATTTT. This codes for CASSDRAGNTIYF. V is TRBV2 and J is TRBJ2-2; D might be TRBD1 (5 bases). The closer fit of TRBJ1-3 to the DNA end suggests the J call may be wrong. CDR3 length: 13 residues. In germline, CDR1 is SNHLY, CDR2 FYNNEI.

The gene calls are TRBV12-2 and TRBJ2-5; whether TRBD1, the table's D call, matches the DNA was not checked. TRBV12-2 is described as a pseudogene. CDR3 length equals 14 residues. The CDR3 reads CASRLAHFQETQYF. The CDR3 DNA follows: TGTGCAAGTCGCTTAGCACATTTCCAAGAGACCCAGTACTTC.

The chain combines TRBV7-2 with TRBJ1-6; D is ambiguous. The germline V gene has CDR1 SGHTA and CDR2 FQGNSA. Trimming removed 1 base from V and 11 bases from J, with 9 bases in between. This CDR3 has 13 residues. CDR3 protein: CASSLDQVPPLHF. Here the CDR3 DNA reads TGTGCCAGCAGCTTAGATCAGGTCCCACCCCTCCACTTT. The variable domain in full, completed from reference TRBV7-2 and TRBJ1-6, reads GAGVSQSPSNKVTEKGKDVELRCDPISGHTALYWYRQSLGQGLEFLIYFQGNSAPDKSGLPSDRFSAERTGGSVSTLTIQRTQQEDSAVYLCASSLDQVPPLHFGNGTRLTVT.

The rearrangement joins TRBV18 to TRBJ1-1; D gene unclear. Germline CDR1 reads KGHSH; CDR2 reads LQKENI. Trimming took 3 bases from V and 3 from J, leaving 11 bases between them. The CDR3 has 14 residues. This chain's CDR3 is CASSPLDRDTEAFF. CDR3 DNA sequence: TGTGCCAGCTCACCCCTCGATCGGGACACTGAAGCTTTCTTT.

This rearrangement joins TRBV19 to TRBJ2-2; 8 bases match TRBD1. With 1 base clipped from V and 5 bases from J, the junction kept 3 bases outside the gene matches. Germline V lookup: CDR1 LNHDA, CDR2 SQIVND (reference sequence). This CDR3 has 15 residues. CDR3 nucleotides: TGTGCCAGTAGTATAGCTCAGGGGGCAACCGGGGAGCTGTTTTTT. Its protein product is CASSIAQGATGELFF.

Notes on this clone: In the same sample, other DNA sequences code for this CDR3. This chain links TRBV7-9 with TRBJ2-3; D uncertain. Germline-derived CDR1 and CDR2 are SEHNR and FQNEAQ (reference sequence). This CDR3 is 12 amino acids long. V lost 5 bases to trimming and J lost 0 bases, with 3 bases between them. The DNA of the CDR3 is TGTGCCAGCAGCCCTAGCACAGATACGCAGTATTTT. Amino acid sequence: CASSPSTDTQYF.

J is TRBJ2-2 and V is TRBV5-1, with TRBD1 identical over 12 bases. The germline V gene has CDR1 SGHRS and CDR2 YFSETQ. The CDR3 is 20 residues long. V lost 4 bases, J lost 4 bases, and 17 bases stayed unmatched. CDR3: CASSIHSTWDRGPGTGELFF. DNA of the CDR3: TGCGCCAGCAGCATACACTCAACGTGGGACAGGGGGCCGGGCACCGGGGAGCTGTTTTTT.

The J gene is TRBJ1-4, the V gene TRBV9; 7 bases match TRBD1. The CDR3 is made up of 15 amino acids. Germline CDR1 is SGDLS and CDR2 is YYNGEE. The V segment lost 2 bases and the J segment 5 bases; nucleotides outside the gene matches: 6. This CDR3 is CASSVLTGWNEKLFF. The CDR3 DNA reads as TGTGCCAGCAGCGTCTTGACAGGGTGGAATGAAAAACTGTTTTTT. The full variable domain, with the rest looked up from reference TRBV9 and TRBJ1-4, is DSGVTQTPKHLITATGQRVTLRCSPRSGDLSVYWYQQSLDQGLQFLIQYYNGEERAKGNILERFSAQQFPDLHSELNLSSLELGDSALYFCASSVLTGWNEKLFFGSGTQLSVL.

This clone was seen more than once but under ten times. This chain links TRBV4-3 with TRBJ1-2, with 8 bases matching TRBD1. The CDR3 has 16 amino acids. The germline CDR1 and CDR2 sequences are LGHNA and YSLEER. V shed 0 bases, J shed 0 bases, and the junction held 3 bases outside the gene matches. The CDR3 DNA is TGCGCCAGCAGCCAAGATACAGGGGGAGCTAACTATGGCTACACCTTC. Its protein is CASSQDTGGANYGYTF.

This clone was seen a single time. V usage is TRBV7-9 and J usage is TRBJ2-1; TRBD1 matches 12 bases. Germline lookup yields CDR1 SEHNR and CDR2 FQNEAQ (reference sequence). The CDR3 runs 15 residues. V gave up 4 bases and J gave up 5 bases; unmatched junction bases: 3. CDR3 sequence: CASSYRDRGHNEQFF. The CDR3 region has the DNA TGTGCCAGCAGCTACCGGGACAGGGGGCACAATGAGCAGTTCTTC.

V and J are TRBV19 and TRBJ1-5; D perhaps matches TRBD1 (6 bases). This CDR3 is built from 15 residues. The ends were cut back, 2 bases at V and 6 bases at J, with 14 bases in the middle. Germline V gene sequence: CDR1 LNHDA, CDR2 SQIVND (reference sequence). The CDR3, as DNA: TGTGCCAGTAGTATATCAGGGGCGGGAGGTCAGCCCCAGCATTTT. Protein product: CASSISGAGGQPQHF.

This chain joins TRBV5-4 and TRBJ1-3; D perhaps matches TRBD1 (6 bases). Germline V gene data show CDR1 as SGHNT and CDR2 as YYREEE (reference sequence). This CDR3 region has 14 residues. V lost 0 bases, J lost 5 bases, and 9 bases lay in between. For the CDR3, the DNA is TGTGCCAGCAGCTTGGAGCAGGGGAGAAACACCATATATTTT. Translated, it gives CASSLEQGRNTIYF.